This T cell receptor (beta chain) was identified during a study of T cell responses to AZD1222 COVID-19 vaccine. General study results and limits: Sampling captured repertoires only after the peak T cell response. Regions 160-218 and 743-854 dominated among vaccine-associated CD4 TCRs spanning spike. Only 6 or 7 individuals given AZD1222 were seropositive at baseline.

Second-dose timings of about 4 or about 12 weeks were pooled. Libraries were prepared by immunoSEQ multiplex PCR; TCRdb keeps only in-frame clonotypes and omits some of them. This table has about 110,000 clones, roughly 90% appearing once. Only one count was recorded for this clone. As yet, its antigen is unknown. This CDR3 region has 16 residues. After removal of 6 bases from V and 1 base from J, the junction contained 4 bases not matched to a gene. Per germline, CDR1 MDHEN and CDR2 SYDVKM. Here the sequenced sample was peripheral blood, taken 28 days after the second AZD1222 dose. The receptor's source is an adult who received the AZD1222 COVID-19 vaccine. V and J are TRBV28 and TRBJ1-4; 11 bases map to TRBD1. CDR3 DNA sequence: TGTGCCAGCAGAAGGGGACAGGGGGTAACTAATGAAAAACTGTTTTTT. Protein sequence: CASRRGQGVTNEKLFF.